These 19 T cell receptor beta chains originate from one sample sequenced in a study of blood T cell repertoires in COVID-19. Clones were sequenced by immunoSEQ multiplex PCR, and TCRdb holds only the in-frame ones, with some missing. The sample records about 100,000 clones, 75% to 90% being singletons. The sequencing sample was made of peripheral blood. These receptors were obtained from a man older than 75 with active or convalescent COVID-19.

Note on this clone: This CDR3 is also generated by other DNA sequences in the sample. The chain couples TRBV9 to TRBJ2-7, with 7 bases that match TRBD1. The CDR3 consists of 14 residues. Per germline, CDR1 SGDLS and CDR2 YYNGEE. V was clipped by 0 bases and J by 3 bases; unmatched bases: 3. The CDR3 bases are TGTGCCAGCAGCGTAGGGCAGGGGGTCTACGAGCAGTACTTC. Its protein product is CASSVGQGVYEQYF.

This chain links TRBV7-2 with TRBJ2-5; 10 bases align to TRBD1. Germline V CDR1 and CDR2: SGHTA, FQGNSA. J gave up 4 bases and V 5 bases, and 4 bases lay outside the gene matches. The CDR3 is made up of 14 amino acids. CDR3 DNA sequence: TGTGCCAGCAGCGCGACAGGGGGCGTAGAGACCCAGTACTTC. It is translated as CASSATGGVETQYF.

V usage is TRBV5-1 and J usage is TRBJ2-3; D is unresolved. The CDR3 sequence is 14 residues long. From germline, CDR1 is SGHRS and CDR2 YFSETQ. With 5 bases removed from V and 0 bases from J, the gap between germline ends came to 10 bases. CDR3: CASRLTTSTDTQYF. Written as DNA, the CDR3 is TGCGCCAGCAGGCTAACCACTAGCACAGATACGCAGTATTTT.

The chain recombines TRBV12-3 or TRBV12-4 with TRBJ1-2; D unclear. The CDR3 is 13 amino acids. The V end lost 6 bases, the J end lost 0 bases, and 8 bases lay between the germline ends. CDR3 DNA: TGTGCCAGCAGAACCGGGGCTAACTATGGCTACACCTTC. It encodes CASRTGANYGYTF.

V usage is TRBV18 and J usage is TRBJ1-5, with TRBD1 matching 11 bases. V shed 2 bases and J 4 bases; nucleotides not matched to a gene: 1. This CDR3 has 15 amino acids. Germline V gene sequence: CDR1 KGHSH, CDR2 LQKENI. CDR3 sequence reads: CASSPGQGANQPQHF. The CDR3 DNA sequence: TGTGCCAGCTCACCAGGACAGGGGGCTAATCAGCCCCAGCATTTT.

This chain links TRBV5-6 with TRBJ2-5; tentative D call: TRBD2 (6 bases). This CDR3 contains 15 residues. The V and J ends lost 4 bases and 0 bases respectively, with 13 bases between them. Germline lookup yields CDR1 SGHDT and CDR2 YYEEEE. The CDR3 DNA follows: TGTGCCAGCAGCCCCTACCGGGACTACCAAGAGACCCAGTACTTC. Residues: CASSPYRDYQETQYF.

The chain carries TRBV27 and TRBJ2-1, with 7 bases matching TRBD2. J gave up 3 bases and V 5 bases, and 10 bases lay outside the gene matches. Germline V gene lookup returns CDR1 MNHEY and CDR2 SMNVEV (reference sequence). The CDR3 has 16 amino acids. The CDR3 bases are TGTGCCAGCAGTCGCGCTCTGGCGGGAGACTACAATGAGCAGTTCTTC. Encoded protein: CASSRALAGDYNEQFF.

The chain uses TRBV11-1 and TRBJ2-7, with 15 positions matching TRBD2. The ends lost 9 bases at V and 11 bases at J; junction bases unmatched: 8. Germline-derived CDR1 and CDR2 are SGHAT and FQDESV (reference sequence). CDR3 size: 13 residues. The CDR3 DNA reads as TGTGCCAGGACGGGACTAGCGGGAGGATTGGAGTACTTC. The encoded protein is CARTGLAGGLEYF.

V usage is TRBV11-2 and J usage is TRBJ2-1, with 9 nucleotides matching TRBD1. This CDR3 is built from 17 residues. The ends lost 5 bases at V and 9 bases at J; junction bases unmatched: 17. The V gene's germline CDR1 is SGHAT and CDR2 FQNNGV. Here the CDR3 DNA reads TGTGCCAGCAGCACAAACCTTCCGGGACAGGGTATCGTTGAGCAGTTCTTC. Amino acids: CASSTNLPGQGIVEQFF.

V gene TRBV5-1 combines with J gene TRBJ2-2, with a tentative D call TRBD1 (6 bases). Germline lookup yields CDR1 SGHRS and CDR2 YFSETQ. The CDR3 covers 14 residues. Deletions cut 4 bases from V and 4 bases from J, with 11 bases between. The chain's CDR3 is CASSSGQSTGELFF. In DNA, the CDR3 is TGCGCCAGCAGCAGCGGACAGAGCACCGGGGAGCTGTTTTTT.

The chain couples TRBV18 to TRBJ1-2; a weak D match, TRBD1 (5 bases). Trimming shortened V by 3 bases and J by 0 bases, and 11 bases separated the two germline ends. The CDR3 is 15 residues long. The germline CDR1 and CDR2 sequences are KGHSH and LQKENI. The CDR3 DNA reads as TGTGCCAGCTCACCTCAGGGTTTAGCTAACTATGGCTACACCTTC. This sequence encodes CASSPQGLANYGYTF. The complete variable domain, with remaining parts taken from reference TRBV18 and TRBJ1-2, reads NAGVMQNPRHLVRRRGQEARLRCSPMKGHSHVYWYRQLPEEGLKFMVYLQKENIIDESGMPKERFSAEFPKEGPSILRIQQVVRGDSAAYFCASSPQGLANYGYTFGSGTRLTVV.

The gene calls are TRBV4-2 and TRBJ2-7; the D is unclear. V lost 1 base to trimming and J lost 4 bases, with 11 bases between them. The CDR3 is 14 residues long. CDR1 LGHNA and CDR2 YNFKEQ come from the germline V gene. CDR3 amino acids: CASSQAQWSYEQYF. The CDR3, as DNA: TGTGCCAGCAGCCAAGCTCAGTGGTCTTACGAGCAGTACTTC.

This clone has more than one count but fewer than ten. The rearrangement links TRBV6-6 to TRBJ1-1, with D uncertain. Trimming removed 2 bases at V and 3 bases at J, with 10 bases between. Germline lookup yields CDR1 MNHNY and CDR2 SVGAGI (reference sequence). The CDR3 has 14 residues. This CDR3 is CASSYTSSDTEAFF. The CDR3, as DNA: TGTGCCAGCAGTTACACCTCGTCGGACACTGAAGCTTTCTTT.

The chain recombines TRBV5-1 with TRBJ2-3; D possibly corresponds to TRBD1 (6 bases). V was clipped by 3 bases and J by 4 bases, with 12 bases between them. The germline gives CDR1 SGHRS, CDR2 YFSETQ. The CDR3 is made up of 14 amino acids. The CDR3 region is CASSSTRGADTQYF. The CDR3, as DNA: TGCGCCAGCAGCTCAACCAGGGGTGCAGATACGCAGTATTTT.

The chain is built from TRBV5-1 and TRBJ2-2, with 8 nucleotides matching TRBD2. Germline CDR1 is SGHRS and CDR2 is YFSETQ. This CDR3 is 15 amino acids long. V lost 4 bases to trimming and J lost 0 bases; unmatched junction nucleotides: 2. CDR3 sequence reads: CASSRGGPNTGELFF. CDR3 DNA: TGCGCCAGCAGCCGGGGGGGACCGAACACCGGGGAGCTGTTTTTT. Full variable domain (missing parts from reference TRBV5-1 and TRBJ2-2): KAGVTQTPRYLIKTRGQQVTLSCSPISGHRSVSWYQQTPGQGLQFLFEYFSETQRNKGNFPGRFSGRQFSNSRSEMNVSTLELGDSALYLCASSRGGPNTGELFFGEGSRLTVL.

This chain connects TRBV5-1 to TRBJ1-1; the D is unclear. This CDR3 comprises 13 residues. With 3 bases removed from V and 2 bases from J, the gap between germline ends came to 8 bases. Germline V lookup: CDR1 SGHRS, CDR2 YFSETQ. The chain's CDR3 is CASSSNQNTEAFF. In DNA, the CDR3 is TGCGCCAGCAGCTCCAATCAAAACACTGAAGCTTTCTTT.

This rearrangement joins TRBV11-3 to TRBJ2-5; TRBD2 aligns across 9 bases. There are 17 residues in the CDR3. Unmatched junction bases numbered 11, after V lost 5 bases and J lost 1 base. CDR1 is SGHNT, CDR2 YENEEA, per germline. The CDR3 DNA sequence: TGTGCCAGCAGCCCGGGCCGGACTAGCGCTTTCCAAGAGACCCAGTACTTC. Protein sequence: CASSPGRTSAFQETQYF.

The chain uses TRBV3-1 (or the pseudogene TRBV3-2) and TRBJ1-1, with no clear D. This CDR3 has 11 amino acids. V dropped 3 bases and J dropped 8 bases, with 7 bases sitting between them. CDR1 is LGHDT and CDR2 is YNNKEL in the germline V gene (reference sequence). The CDR3 region has the DNA TGTGCCAGCAGCCAGGCCAGGGAAGCTTTCTTT. Its protein product is CASSQAREAFF.

V usage is TRBV5-4 and J usage is TRBJ2-1, with TRBD1 matching 7 bases. J gave up 2 bases and V 4 bases, and 6 bases lay outside the gene matches. The germline gives CDR1 SGHNT, CDR2 YYREEE (reference sequence). The CDR3 contains 15 residues. For the CDR3, the DNA is TGTGCCAGCAGCCCCCTAGACAGGGCCTACAATGAGCAGTTCTTC. Protein: CASSPLDRAYNEQFF.